Shown below are 8 T cell receptor beta chains from a single sample sequenced in a study of blood T cell repertoires in COVID-19. The repertoire was sequenced with immunoSEQ multiplex PCR; TCRdb's copy has only in-frame clones and lacks some. This sample has about 240,000 clones, with 75% to 85% found just once. Sequenced material: peripheral blood. The receptors here all came from a woman between 55 and 75 years old with active or convalescent COVID-19.

The chain has TRBV29-1 and TRBJ1-3, with 9 bases identical to TRBD1. CDR1 SQVTM and CDR2 ANQGSEA come from the germline V gene. CDR3 length: 13 residues. Trimming removed 6 bases from V and 4 bases from J; junction bases left unmatched: 4. The CDR3 reads CSVSGTGGNTIYF. The DNA for the CDR3 is TGCAGCGTCTCCGGGACAGGGGGAAACACCATATATTTT.

J is TRBJ1-4 and V is TRBV6-8; 9 bases align to TRBD1. CDR3 length: 18 amino acids. Germline V gene lookup returns CDR1 MNHGY and CDR2 SAAAGT. Trimming cost V 7 bases and J 4 bases; bases outside gene matches: 16. The CDR3 DNA is TGTGCCAGCACCTACTGGGGGACAGGGCCCGACATTAATGAAAAACTGTTTTTT. Translated: CASTYWGTGPDINEKLFF.

This rearrangement joins TRBV18 to TRBJ2-7; D not resolved. This CDR3 comprises 15 residues. The V end was cut by 0 bases, the J end by 0 bases, with 9 bases between. CDR1 is KGHSH and CDR2 is LQKENI in the germline V gene. The CDR3 protein is CASSPPSRSSYEQYF. CDR3 sequence (DNA): TGTGCCAGCTCACCACCGTCTAGGAGCTCCTACGAGCAGTACTTC.

This chain joins TRBV5-6 and TRBJ2-5, with D possibly being TRBD2 (6 bases). Germline assignment: CDR1 SGHDT and CDR2 YYEEEE. This CDR3 is built from 15 residues. Trimming pared 3 bases from V and 1 base from J, leaving 13 bases between. CDR3 protein: CASSSGVSRQETQYF. The CDR3 bases are TGTGCCAGCAGCTCGGGGGTATCCCGCCAAGAGACCCAGTACTTC.

A few counts support this clone. V and J are TRBV30 and TRBJ1-6; 10 bases match TRBD1. Germline CDR1 and CDR2: GTSNPN and SVGIG (reference sequence). The CDR3 contains 14 residues. V dropped 8 bases and J dropped 4; count of bases not matched to a gene: 5. CDR3: CARRGQGYNSPLHF. CDR3 coding DNA: TGTGCCCGTAGGGGACAGGGGTATAATTCACCCCTCCACTTT.

The chain is built from TRBV7-9 and TRBJ2-4; 9 nucleotides align to TRBD1. V lost 1 base to trimming and J lost 1 base; unmatched junction nucleotides: 5. This CDR3 spans 17 amino acids. The V gene's germline CDR1 is SEHNR and CDR2 FQNEAQ (reference sequence). The CDR3 spells CASSLEGGQGAKNIQYF. In DNA form, the CDR3 reads TGTGCCAGCAGCTTAGAGGGGGGACAGGGCGCCAAAAACATTCAGTACTTC.

This clone was detected many times. Other DNA sequences within the sample encode an identical CDR3. The gene calls are TRBV18 and TRBJ1-4, with D possibly matching TRBD1 (5 bases). Deletions cut 2 bases from V and 2 bases from J, with 6 bases between. The CDR3 runs 14 residues. CDR1 and CDR2 from the germline V gene are KGHSH and LQKENI. The CDR3 DNA sequence: TGTGCCAGCTCACCAGGGGCGACTAATGAAAAACTGTTTTTT. Its protein is CASSPGATNEKLFF.

This chain connects TRBV6-5 to TRBJ2-7, with a weak D call TRBD1 (5 bases). The germline V gene has CDR1 MNHEY and CDR2 SVGAGI. Trimming removed 5 bases from V and 4 bases from J, with 12 bases in between. This CDR3 has 13 residues. DNA of the CDR3: TGTGCCAGCAGTACCCCGACAGATTACGAGCAGTACTTC. Translation: CASSTPTDYEQYF.